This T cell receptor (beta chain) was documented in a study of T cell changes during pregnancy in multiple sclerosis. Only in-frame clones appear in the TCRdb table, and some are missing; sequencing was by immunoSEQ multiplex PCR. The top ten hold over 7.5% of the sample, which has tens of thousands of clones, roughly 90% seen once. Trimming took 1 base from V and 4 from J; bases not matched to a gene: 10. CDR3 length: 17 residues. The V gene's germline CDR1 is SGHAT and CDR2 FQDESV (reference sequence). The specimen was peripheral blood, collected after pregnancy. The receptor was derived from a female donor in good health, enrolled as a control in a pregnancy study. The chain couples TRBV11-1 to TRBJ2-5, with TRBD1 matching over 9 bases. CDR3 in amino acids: CASSLEPGQGTAETQYF. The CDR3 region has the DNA TGTGCCAGCAGCTTAGAGCCTGGACAGGGGACGGCAGAGACCCAGTACTTC.